One and the same sample provided the 21 T cell receptor beta chains below, sequenced in a study of T cell changes during pregnancy in multiple sclerosis. The method was immunoSEQ multiplex PCR; TCRdb's version includes in-frame clones alone and lacks a portion of them. The sample carries tens of thousands of clones, roughly nine tenths recorded once. The sample consisted of peripheral blood, taken in the first trimester of pregnancy. These receptors came from a female donor with multiple sclerosis, enrolled in a pregnancy study.

CDR3 DNA: TGTGCCAGCAGCCCTCGGACAGTGCACTCAACTAATGAAAAACTGTTTTTT. The encoded protein is CASSPRTVHSTNEKLFF. The chain joins TRBV9 to TRBJ1-4; D may be TRBD1 (6 bases). V was shortened by 4 bases and J by 0 bases, with 16 bases between the two germline ends. There are 17 residues in the CDR3. The germline gives CDR1 SGDLS, CDR2 YYNGEE.

This sequence joins TRBV5-4 and TRBJ2-1, with 7 positions matching TRBD2. Germline V CDR1 and CDR2: SGHNT, YYREEE (reference sequence). J was trimmed by 3 bases and V by 4 bases; bases with no gene match: 4. The CDR3 has 14 residues. CDR3 in amino acids: CASSVGRDYNEQFF. Here the CDR3 DNA reads TGTGCCAGCAGCGTGGGGAGGGACTACAATGAGCAGTTCTTC.

This rearrangement joins TRBV2 to TRBJ1-1, with D unclear. Germline values: CDR1 SNHLY, CDR2 FYNNEI. V lost 7 bases, J lost 0 bases, and 9 bases lay in between. The CDR3 extends over 13 amino acids. CDR3: CASIREVNTEAFF. DNA for the CDR3: TGTGCCAGCATCCGAGAGGTGAACACTGAAGCTTTCTTT. The full variable domain, completed using reference TRBV2 and TRBJ1-1, is EPEVTQTPSHQVTQMGQEVILRCVPISNHLYFYWYRQILGQKVEFLVSFYNNEISEKSEIFDDQFSVERPDGSNFTLKIRSTKLEDSAMYFCASIREVNTEAFFGQGTRLTVV.

This clone was found once. This sequence joins TRBV10-3 and TRBJ2-2; maybe TRBD2 (5 bases). V dropped 10 bases and J dropped 3 bases, with 12 bases sitting between them. This CDR3 contains 13 residues. In germline, CDR1 is ENHRY, CDR2 SYGVKD. CDR3 DNA sequence: TGTGCCACAAAACCGCGGGACACCGGGGAGCTGTTTTTT. This sequence encodes CATKPRDTGELFF.

This chain joins TRBV30 and TRBJ1-1; D is undetermined. CDR1 is GTSNPN and CDR2 is SVGIG in the germline V gene (reference sequence). Trimming cost V 2 bases and J 1 base, with 8 bases left between them. This CDR3 contains 13 residues. The CDR3 nucleotides read TGTGCCTGGAGTACGACACCGAACACTGAAGCTTTCTTT. Translated, it gives CAWSTTPNTEAFF.

The genes are TRBV4-1 and TRBJ1-3, with D maybe TRBD1 (6 bases). In germline, CDR1 is MGHRA, CDR2 YSYEKL. The ends were cut back, 5 bases at V and 0 bases at J, with 14 bases in the middle. The CDR3 totals 16 residues. The CDR3, as DNA: TGCGCCAGCAGCTCCCCGACAGGAGCCTCTGGAAACACCATATATTTT. It yields the protein CASSSPTGASGNTIYF.

Only one count was recorded for this clone. The V and J genes are TRBV28 and TRBJ1-1; the match to TRBD1 covers 7 bases. Germline CDR1 is MDHEN and CDR2 is SYDVKM. The CDR3 is 15 residues long. Germline trimming cut 5 bases from V and 6 bases from J; bases unmatched to any gene: 12. As DNA, the CDR3 is TGTGCCAGCAGTGGACAGGAGAAGGGTTTGGCTGAAGCTTTCTTT. It specifies CASSGQEKGLAEAFF.

The V gene is TRBV19, the J gene TRBJ2-2, with D perhaps matching TRBD1 (5 bases). Germline CDR1 reads LNHDA; CDR2 reads SQIVND (reference sequence). Trimming stripped 7 bases from V and 1 base from J, with 16 bases between. The CDR3 covers 16 residues. The CDR3 nucleotides are TGTGCCAGTACCATAGGGGTCTCCTTGAACACCGGGGAGCTGTTTTTT. It translates to CASTIGVSLNTGELFF.

This chain connects TRBV15 to TRBJ2-5, with a possible D match to TRBD1 (6 bases). V was pared by 1 base and J by 2 bases, with 11 bases between. The CDR3 contains 15 residues. Germline V gene data show CDR1 as LNHNV and CDR2 as YYDKDF (reference sequence). This chain's CDR3 is CATSRADRLQETQYF. Written as DNA, the CDR3 is TGTGCCACCAGCAGAGCAGACAGGCTGCAAGAGACCCAGTACTTC.

The genes are TRBV9 and TRBJ2-7; maybe TRBD1 (5 bases). There are 14 residues in the CDR3. Trimming stripped 2 bases from V and 1 base from J, with 10 bases between. CDR1 and CDR2 (germline): SGDLS, YYNGEE. The CDR3 region is CASSVKGSSYEQYF. CDR3 sequence (DNA): TGTGCCAGCAGCGTTAAGGGGTCATCCTACGAGCAGTACTTC.

The chain joins TRBV5-4 to TRBJ2-2; 8 nucleotides line up with TRBD2. The CDR3 totals 16 residues. Germline values: CDR1 SGHNT, CDR2 YYREEE (reference sequence). Unmatched junction bases numbered 9, after V lost 3 bases and J lost 5 bases. The CDR3 loop is CASSWGLAGRTGELFF. In DNA, the CDR3 is TGTGCCAGCAGCTGGGGTCTAGCGGGTAGGACCGGGGAGCTGTTTTTT.

V gene TRBV19 combines with J gene TRBJ2-1, with 8 bases fitting TRBD1. The CDR3 length is 14 residues. Germline-derived CDR1 and CDR2 are LNHDA and SQIVND (reference sequence). The V and J ends lost 5 bases and 8 bases, in that order; junction bases with no gene match: 8. CDR3: CASSSGGAMDEQFF. In DNA, the CDR3 is TGTGCCAGTAGTTCAGGGGGCGCGATGGATGAGCAGTTCTTC.

The V gene is TRBV9, the J gene TRBJ2-2; D is unresolved. Trimming pared 6 bases from V and 0 bases from J, leaving 12 bases between. The CDR3 consists of 15 residues. The germline V gene has CDR1 SGDLS and CDR2 YYNGEE. In DNA form, the CDR3 reads TGTGCCAGCAACGCTGGCGACACGAACACCGGGGAGCTGTTTTTT. This gives the protein CASNAGDTNTGELFF.

This chain joins TRBV5-1 and TRBJ2-3, with D tentatively TRBD1 (6 bases). The CDR3 covers 14 residues. V gave up 7 bases and J gave up 0 bases, with 12 bases separating them. In germline, CDR1 is SGHRS, CDR2 YFSETQ. Here the CDR3 DNA reads TGCGCCAGCCAGGACAGCACTAGCACAGATACGCAGTATTTT. Its protein is CASQDSTSTDTQYF. The full variable domain, completed using reference TRBV5-1 and TRBJ2-3, is KAGVTQTPRYLIKTRGQQVTLSCSPISGHRSVSWYQQTPGQGLQFLFEYFSETQRNKGNFPGRFSGRQFSNSRSEMNVSTLELGDSALYLCASQDSTSTDTQYFGPGTRLTVL.

The chain uses TRBV7-2 and TRBJ2-5; TRBD2 matches at 8 bases. CDR1 is SGHTA, CDR2 FQGNSA, per germline. The ends lost 1 base at V and 1 base at J; junction bases unmatched: 11. The CDR3 contains 18 residues. This CDR3 reads CASSLELVAGPSQETQYF. The CDR3 region has the DNA TGTGCCAGCAGCTTAGAATTAGTAGCGGGACCTTCCCAAGAGACCCAGTACTTC.

The rearrangement joins TRBV4-1 to TRBJ2-1, with 8 nucleotides matching TRBD1. The CDR3 is 16 amino acids. Trimming at V came to 4 bases and at J to 1 base, leaving 6 bases not matched to a gene. Germline V lookup: CDR1 MGHRA, CDR2 YSYEKL. Written as DNA, the CDR3 is TGCGCCAGCAGCCTACTGGACAGGGCGTCCTACAATGAGCAGTTCTTC. This translates into CASSLLDRASYNEQFF.

The chain has TRBV5-1 and TRBJ1-2; D gene uncertain. CDR1 SGHRS and CDR2 YFSETQ come from the germline V gene. With 4 bases removed from V and 3 bases from J, the gap between germline ends came to 13 bases. The CDR3 loop spans 14 amino acids. The CDR3 DNA follows: TGCGCCAGCAGCGCACTAAGCGGGGACTATGGCTACACCTTC. Protein sequence: CASSALSGDYGYTF.

V and J are TRBV5-6 and TRBJ2-1, with a possible D match to TRBD2 (5 bases). The germline V and J ends were trimmed by 4 bases and 8 bases, with 25 bases remaining between them. The CDR3 has 17 residues. In germline, CDR1 is SGHDT, CDR2 YYEEEE. The CDR3 loop reads CASSQDWGLREGDEQFF. The CDR3 region has the DNA TGTGCCAGCAGCCAGGACTGGGGTCTGAGGGAAGGCGATGAGCAGTTCTTC.

This clone was counted a single time. This sequence joins TRBV2 and TRBJ2-5, with 9 positions matching TRBD2. Germline values: CDR1 SNHLY, CDR2 FYNNEI. CDR3 length: 16 amino acids. Trimming cost V 5 bases and J 3 bases; bases outside gene matches: 10. CDR3 sequence: CASSTRSGGTKETQYF. CDR3 sequence (DNA): TGTGCCAGCAGTACCCGGAGCGGGGGGACGAAAGAGACCCAGTACTTC.

V is TRBV4-1 and J is TRBJ2-7; D is perhaps TRBD1 (6 bases). The CDR3 runs to 15 residues. CDR1 and CDR2 from the germline V gene are MGHRA and YSYEKL. Trimming removed 5 bases from V and 2 bases from J, with 16 bases in between. CDR3 nucleotide sequence: TGCGCCAGCAGCTTCAGGGGAACCGATACCTACGAGCAGTACTTC. Amino acids: CASSFRGTDTYEQYF.

V gene TRBV7-3 combines with J gene TRBJ2-7; TRBD1 is a possible D gene (5 bases). Germline-derived CDR1 and CDR2 are SGHTA and FQGTGA. Between the trimmed V and J ends, which lost 2 bases and 2 bases, there was a span of 7 bases. CDR3 length equals 13 residues. The CDR3 here is CASSLQGPYEQYF. As DNA, the CDR3 is TGTGCCAGCAGCTTACAGGGTCCCTACGAGCAGTACTTC.